This entry concerns a single T cell receptor beta chain. Its antigen is still unknown. Trimming removed 1 base from V and 4 bases from J, with 14 bases in between. The CDR3 is 15 residues long. Germline V gene sequence: CDR1 SGHTA, CDR2 FQGNSA. These data belong to a study of cytomegalovirus exposure and HLA in healthy donors. General study points: Later, TCR association rates were found to vary by HLA locus, highest for DRB1 and lowest for HLA-C. The investigators catalogued 164 TCR beta chains as cytomegalovirus-associated. Apparent HLA restriction characterized most CMV-associated TCR beta chains in a later analysis.

Primers: 60 Vbeta forward and 13 Jbeta reverse. Assay used: immunoSEQ multiplex PCR; TCRdb lists only in-frame clones, some missing. The table lists about 160,000 clones, roughly 80% of them singletons. The chain recombines TRBV7-2 with TRBJ2-7; TRBD2 might be the D (5 bases). The TCR originated in a man aged 30-40 years in good health and CMV-seronegative. Sequenced sample: PBMCs. CDR3 protein: CASSLVVRTEYEQYF. The CDR3 DNA is TGTGCCAGCAGCTTAGTTGTGCGGACTGAGTACGAGCAGTACTTC.